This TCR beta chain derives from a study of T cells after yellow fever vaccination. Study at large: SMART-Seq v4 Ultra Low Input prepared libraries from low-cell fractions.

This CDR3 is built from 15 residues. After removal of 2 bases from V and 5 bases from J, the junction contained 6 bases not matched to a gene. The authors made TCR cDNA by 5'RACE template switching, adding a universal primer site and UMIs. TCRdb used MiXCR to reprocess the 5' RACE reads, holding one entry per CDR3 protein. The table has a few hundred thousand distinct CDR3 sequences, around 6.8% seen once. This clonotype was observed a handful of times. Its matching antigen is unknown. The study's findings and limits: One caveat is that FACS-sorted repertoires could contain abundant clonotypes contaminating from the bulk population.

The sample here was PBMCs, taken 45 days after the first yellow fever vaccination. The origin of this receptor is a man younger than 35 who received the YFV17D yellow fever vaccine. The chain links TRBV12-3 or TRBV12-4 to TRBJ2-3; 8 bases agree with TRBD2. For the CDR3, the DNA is TGTGCCAGCAGTTTATACGGGGGGGCCGTAGATACGCAGTATTTT. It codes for CASSLYGGAVDTQYF.